The 12 T cell receptor beta chains given below trace back to one sample, sequenced in a study of blood T cell repertoires in COVID-19. Sequencing used immunoSEQ multiplex PCR; TCRdb keeps in-frame clones, though not all of them. Among 130,000 or so clones, about 72% were seen once, and the ten largest hold less than 2.5%. Sequencing was performed on peripheral blood. Source of these receptors: a woman between 65 and 79 years old with acute or convalescent COVID-19.

The V and J genes are TRBV27 and TRBJ1-2; D possibly corresponds to TRBD1 (5 bases). The CDR3 sequence is 14 residues long. Germline V gene lookup returns CDR1 MNHEY and CDR2 SMNVEV (reference sequence). V shed 6 bases and J shed 4 bases, with 15 bases lying between them. CDR3 sequence: CASSRKTESYGYTF. The CDR3 DNA reads TGTGCCAGCAGCCGTAAGACAGAATCCTATGGCTACACCTTC.

The rearrangement uses TRBV29-1 and TRBJ2-1; 14 bases agree with TRBD2. The V and J ends lost 5 bases and 9 bases, in that order; junction bases with no gene match: 6. Germline V gene lookup returns CDR1 SQVTM and CDR2 ANQGSEA. There are 14 residues in the CDR3. The CDR3 bases are TGCAGCGTTTACGGGACTAGCGGGAGAGGTGAGCAGTTCTTC. Its translation: CSVYGTSGRGEQFF.

The J gene is TRBJ1-2, the V gene TRBV7-8; 9 bases map to TRBD1. The CDR3 totals 17 residues. Trimming cost V 3 bases and J 2 bases; bases outside gene matches: 10. Germline CDR1 is SGHVS and CDR2 is FQNEAQ. The chain's CDR3 is CASSFGTGIGTNYGYTF. The DNA for the CDR3 is TGTGCCAGCAGCTTTGGGACAGGGATTGGGACCAACTATGGCTACACCTTC.

Remarks on this clone: Other DNA sequences in this specimen translate into the identical CDR3. V usage is TRBV19 and J usage is TRBJ2-5, with TRBD2 as a possible D gene (6 bases). CDR1 is LNHDA, CDR2 SQIVND, per germline (reference sequence). Trimming took 0 bases from V and 5 from J, leaving 7 bases between them. The CDR3 loop spans 13 amino acids. The CDR3 spells CASSIEEGETQYF. CDR3 bases: TGTGCCAGTAGTATAGAGGAGGGTGAGACCCAGTACTTC. Based on the CDR3 plus reference TRBV19 and TRBJ2-5, the full variable domain is DGGITQSPKYLFRKEGQNVTLSCEQNLNHDAMYWYRQDPGQGLRLIYYSQIVNDFQKGDIAEGYSVSREKKESFPLTVTSAQKNPTAFYLCASSIEEGETQYFGPGTRLLVL.

The chain couples TRBV5-1 to TRBJ2-6; D may be TRBD2 (5 bases). CDR3 length: 15 residues. The V end was cut by 0 bases, the J end by 1 base, with 5 bases between. CDR1 and CDR2 from the germline V gene are SGHRS and YFSETQ. Here the CDR3 DNA reads TGCGCCAGCAGCTTGGCGGGATCTGGGGCCAACGTCCTGACTTTC. Amino acids: CASSLAGSGANVLTF.

The V call is TRBV6-1, the J call TRBJ1-2; D might be TRBD1 (5 bases). V lost 7 bases, J lost 7 bases, and 19 bases lay in between. The germline CDR1 and CDR2 sequences are MNHNS and SASEGT. The CDR3 extends over 14 amino acids. The CDR3 region is CASTPQAWGFGYTF. CDR3 in DNA: TGTGCCAGCACCCCGCAGGCCTGGGGCTTTGGCTACACCTTC.

The V and J genes are TRBV6-5 and TRBJ2-1; D unclear. Germline V lookup: CDR1 MNHEY, CDR2 SVGAGI. The ends were cut back, 6 bases at V and 11 bases at J, with 17 bases in the middle. The CDR3 totals 13 residues. The CDR3 coding sequence is TGTGCCAGCAGGAAGACGCCCGAGACTCAGCAGTTCTTC. This translates into CASRKTPETQQFF.

This clone was detected a few times. The chain recombines TRBV5-6 with TRBJ1-5; TRBD1 matches at 8 bases. From germline, CDR1 is SGHDT and CDR2 YYEEEE. Losses at the gene ends were 2 bases for V and 4 bases for J; bases not matched to a gene: 5. The CDR3 length is 15 residues. CDR3 in amino acids: CASSFSDRENQPQHF. CDR3 DNA sequence: TGTGCCAGCAGCTTTTCGGACAGGGAAAATCAGCCCCAGCATTTT.

J is TRBJ2-2 and V is TRBV9; D perhaps matches TRBD2 (6 bases). V lost 0 bases to trimming and J lost 13 bases, with 10 bases between them. This CDR3 is 12 amino acids long. Germline loops: CDR1 SGDLS, CDR2 YYNGEE. DNA for the CDR3: TGTGCCAGCAGCGTAGGAGGGGAGGTGCTGTTTTTT. It encodes CASSVGGEVLFF.

The rearrangement uses TRBV4-1 and TRBJ2-1; D might be TRBD2 (5 bases). V gave up 3 bases and J gave up 9 bases, with 15 bases separating them. Germline CDR1 MGHRA, CDR2 YSYEKL. The CDR3 spans 14 residues. The CDR3 bases are TGCGCCAGCAGCCAGAGAGCGGAAGGAGGTGAGCAGTTCTTC. It codes for CASSQRAEGGEQFF.

The chain employs TRBV6-5 and TRBJ1-4; tentative D call: TRBD1 (6 bases). The germline V gene has CDR1 MNHEY and CDR2 SVGAGI. V dropped 6 bases and J dropped 6 bases, with 17 bases sitting between them. The CDR3 covers 15 residues. The CDR3 DNA reads TGTGCCAGCAGGACGCCTCTGGGGGGGCATGAAAAACTGTTTTTT. The encoded protein is CASRTPLGGHEKLFF.

The chain links TRBV15 to TRBJ1-1; D may be TRBD1 (5 bases). Germline V CDR1 and CDR2: LNHNV, YYDKDF (reference sequence). The CDR3 is 13 amino acids. V lost 0 bases and J lost 4, with 6 bases in between. CDR3 protein: CATSREGGTEAFF. DNA of the CDR3: TGTGCCACCAGCAGAGAGGGGGGCACTGAAGCTTTCTTT.